This T cell receptor beta chain was obtained from a study of cytomegalovirus exposure and HLA in healthy donors. Whole-study findings and limits: For TCR beta chains, V- and J-gene trimming was later linked to a missense DCLRE1C variant. Looking again later, the authors saw that most CMV-associated TCR beta chains seemed HLA-restricted. In an earlier analysis, about 87% or about 30%: the productive usage of most TCR beta V segments.

Researchers ran the PCR with 60 Vbeta and 13 Jbeta primers. Produced via immunoSEQ multiplex PCR; TCRdb's table is partial and in-frame only. In the table there are roughly 140,000 clones, 78% of which are singletons. A word on this clone: Antigen: not known.

Germline V CDR1 and CDR2: SGHDT, YYEEEE. The CDR3 length is 15 residues. J gave up 11 bases and V 4 bases, and 11 bases lay outside the gene matches. This receptor was identified in a male donor in good health and CMV-seronegative. The specimen was PBMCs. The chain has TRBV5-6 and TRBJ2-5; 13 nucleotides line up with TRBD2. The CDR3 DNA sequence: TGTGCCAGCAGCGCATCACTAGCGGGAGGGCGGGAGCAGTACTTC. This encodes CASSASLAGGREQYF.